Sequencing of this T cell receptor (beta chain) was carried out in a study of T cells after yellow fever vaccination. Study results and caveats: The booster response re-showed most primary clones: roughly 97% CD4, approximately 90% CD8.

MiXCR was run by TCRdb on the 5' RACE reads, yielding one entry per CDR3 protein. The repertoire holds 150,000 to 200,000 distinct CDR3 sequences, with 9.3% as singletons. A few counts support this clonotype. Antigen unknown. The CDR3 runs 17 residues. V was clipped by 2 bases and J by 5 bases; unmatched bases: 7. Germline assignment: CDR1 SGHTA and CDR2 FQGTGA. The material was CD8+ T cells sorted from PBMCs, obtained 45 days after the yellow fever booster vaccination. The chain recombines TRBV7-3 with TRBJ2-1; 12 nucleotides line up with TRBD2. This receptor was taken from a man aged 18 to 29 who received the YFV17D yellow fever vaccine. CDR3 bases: TGTGCCAGCAGCTTACTAGCGGGGGGGCCGGGCCACAATGAGCAGTTCTTC. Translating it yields CASSLLAGGPGHNEQFF.